The 28 T cell receptor beta chains below were found in one sample sequenced in a study of blood T cell repertoires in COVID-19. TCRdb's table, derived via immunoSEQ multiplex PCR, lists solely in-frame clones and lacks some. The sample contains just under 95,000 clones, about 80% of which appear only once. The sequenced sample consisted of peripheral blood. Source of these receptors: a human donor in a cohort sampled during active COVID-19.

The gene calls are TRBV6-5 and TRBJ1-6; D ambiguous. Germline V gene sequence: CDR1 MNHEY, CDR2 SVGAGI. The V end was cut by 7 bases, the J end by 7 bases, with 17 bases between. The CDR3 has 15 residues. This CDR3 reads CASKGPQAGNSPLHF. The CDR3 DNA reads as TGTGCCAGCAAAGGACCCCAAGCGGGAAATTCACCCCTCCACTTT.

This clone has only a few counts. The chain employs TRBV2 and TRBJ1-1; no clear D gene. Trimming removed 9 bases at V and 1 base at J, with 12 bases between. Germline V gene sequence: CDR1 SNHLY, CDR2 FYNNEI. The CDR3 extends over 13 amino acids. The CDR3 region has the DNA TGTGCCAGGAATATGGCGGGGAACACTGAAGCTTTCTTT. Amino acid sequence: CARNMAGNTEAFF.

The rearrangement uses TRBV28 and TRBJ2-7; 7 bases agree with TRBD2. CDR1 is MDHEN, CDR2 SYDVKM, per germline. The CDR3 length is 13 residues. V gave up 7 bases and J gave up 2 bases; unmatched junction bases: 5. The CDR3 DNA is TGTGCCAGCAAGAGCGGGGCAACCTACGAGCAGTACTTC. Encoded protein: CASKSGATYEQYF. Looking up the rest from reference TRBV28 and TRBJ2-7 gives the full variable domain: DVKVTQSSRYLVKRTGEKVFLECVQDMDHENMFWYRQDPGLGLRLIYFSYDVKMKEKGDIPEGYSVSREKKERFSLILESASTNQTSMYLCASKSGATYEQYFGPGTRLTVT.

This rearrangement joins TRBV18 to TRBJ1-6, with a tentative D call TRBD1 (6 bases). The CDR3 is made up of 15 amino acids. Trimming took off 5 bases at V and 5 bases at J, with 13 bases between the two ends. The V gene's germline CDR1 is KGHSH and CDR2 LQKENI. In DNA form, the CDR3 reads TGTGCCAGCTCATCTCAGGACAGTGATAATTCACCCCTCCACTTT. Residues: CASSSQDSDNSPLHF.

J is TRBJ2-7 and V is TRBV3-1 (or the pseudogene TRBV3-2), with 10 bases that match TRBD2. CDR3 length equals 14 residues. In germline, CDR1 is LGHDT, CDR2 YNNKEL (reference sequence). The V gene end was trimmed by 4 bases and the J gene end by 6 bases; junction bases not matched to a gene: 6. CDR3 in DNA: TGTGCCAGCAGCCCCCTAGCGGGAGAAGGCGAGCAGTACTTC. This gives the protein CASSPLAGEGEQYF.

There are a few counts of this clone. This sequence joins TRBV5-6 and TRBJ2-7; possible D gene TRBD2, 5 bases. CDR3 length equals 16 residues. Deletions cut 4 bases from V and 4 bases from J, with 21 bases between. The germline V gene has CDR1 SGHDT and CDR2 YYEEEE. The CDR3 DNA reads TGTGCCAGCAGCATCCGACGGGGTCTTAATAGGTACGAGCAGTACTTC. Encoded protein: CASSIRRGLNRYEQYF.

The V gene is TRBV20-1, the J gene TRBJ2-7, with a weak D call TRBD1 (5 bases). Between the trimmed V and J ends, which lost 6 bases and 4 bases, there was a span of 10 bases. Germline values: CDR1 DFQATT, CDR2 SNEGSKA (reference sequence). There are 11 residues in the CDR3. The CDR3 bases are TGCAGTGCCCAAGACAGATACGAGCAGTACTTC. Translated, it gives CSAQDRYEQYF.

V is TRBV28 and J is TRBJ2-7; 7 nucleotides align to TRBD2. The CDR3 runs to 14 residues. The junction had 6 bases not matched to a gene; V was cut back by 4 bases and J by 3 bases. Germline V gene sequence: CDR1 MDHEN, CDR2 SYDVKM. DNA of the CDR3: TGTGCCAGCAGTTGGGGAGCGGGGTTCTACGAGCAGTACTTC. Amino acid sequence: CASSWGAGFYEQYF.

This chain connects TRBV9 to TRBJ2-3, with D hard to call. Trimming took 4 bases from V and 6 from J, leaving 9 bases between them. The CDR3 runs to 12 residues. Germline CDR1 is SGDLS and CDR2 is YYNGEE. DNA for the CDR3: TGTGCCAGCAGCCCCCCCTCGGATACGCAGTATTTT. Residues: CASSPPSDTQYF.

The chain carries TRBV5-8 and TRBJ1-2; D call uncertain. CDR3 length equals 17 residues. The germline V and J ends were trimmed by 4 bases and 2 bases, with 21 bases remaining between them. Per the germline V gene, CDR1 is SGHTS and CDR2 is YDEGEE. The CDR3 DNA is TGTGCCAGCAGCCCGTTACTGGCAGGCTACTCCAACTATGGCTACACCTTC. Protein product: CASSPLLAGYSNYGYTF.

Here the CDR3 reads CASSLAGGRSPNEQFF. The CDR3 region has the DNA TGCGCCAGCAGCTTGGCTGGCGGGAGGAGTCCTAATGAGCAGTTCTTC. The V and J genes are TRBV5-1 and TRBJ2-1, with 8 bases that match TRBD2. The germline gives CDR1 SGHRS, CDR2 YFSETQ. There are 16 residues in the CDR3. The V segment lost 0 bases and the J segment 7 bases; nucleotides outside the gene matches: 9.

The V and J genes are TRBV28 and TRBJ2-5; 12 positions match TRBD1. Germline V gene sequence: CDR1 MDHEN, CDR2 SYDVKM. The V gene end was trimmed by 4 bases and the J gene end by 6 bases; junction bases not matched to a gene: 12. The CDR3 has 17 residues. CDR3 loop: CASSSTAGTGGVKTQYF. The CDR3 region has the DNA TGTGCCAGCAGTTCAACCGCCGGGACAGGGGGCGTGAAGACCCAGTACTTC.

As DNA, the CDR3 is TGTGCCAGCAGCCAAGGCGGGACTGCGAGCTCCTACGAGCAGTACTTC. Amino acid sequence: CASSQGGTASSYEQYF. V gene TRBV3-1 (or the pseudogene TRBV3-2) combines with J gene TRBJ2-7; D is possibly TRBD2 (6 bases). Germline CDR1 reads LGHDT; CDR2 reads YNNKEL (reference sequence). Trimming shortened V by 1 base and J by 0 bases, and 13 bases separated the two germline ends. CDR3 length: 16 amino acids.

The gene calls are TRBV3-1 (or the pseudogene TRBV3-2) and TRBJ1-5, with D hard to call. Trimming shortened V by 0 bases and J by 6 bases, and 15 bases separated the two germline ends. CDR1 and CDR2 from the germline V gene are LGHDT and YNNKEL (reference sequence). The CDR3 loop spans 16 amino acids. Here the CDR3 DNA reads TGTGCCAGCAGCCAAGAAGGTGGAGGGAAGACTCAGCCCCAGCATTTT. This codes for CASSQEGGGKTQPQHF.

V usage is TRBV14 and J usage is TRBJ2-3, with TRBD2 matching over 8 bases. Germline CDR1 SGHDN, CDR2 FVKESK. The CDR3 has 15 amino acids. With 2 bases clipped from V and 6 bases from J, the junction kept 7 bases outside the gene matches. The CDR3 sequence is CASSQNLAGSDTQYF. The CDR3 nucleotides are TGTGCCAGCAGCCAAAATCTAGCGGGTTCGGATACGCAGTATTTT. The whole variable domain, remainder taken from reference TRBV14 and TRBJ2-3, is EAGVTQFPSHSVIEKGQTVTLRCDPISGHDNLYWYRRVMGKEIKFLLHFVKESKQDESGMPNNRFLAERTGGTYSTLKVQPAELEDSGVYFCASSQNLAGSDTQYFGPGTRLTVL.

The rearrangement uses TRBV13 and TRBJ2-5, with TRBD2 matching over 10 bases. The CDR3 is 17 amino acids. From germline, CDR1 is PRHDT and CDR2 FYEKMQ (reference sequence). V shed 2 bases, J shed 3 bases, and the junction held 9 bases outside the gene matches. The CDR3 region has the DNA TGTGCCAGCAGCTTAAGGGGTATCGGACTAGCGGAAGAGACCCAGTACTTC. It translates to CASSLRGIGLAEETQYF. Full variable domain (missing parts from reference TRBV13 and TRBJ2-5): AAGVIQSPRHLIKEKRETATLKCYPIPRHDTVYWYQQGPGQDPQFLISFYEKMQSDKGSIPDRFSAQQFSDYHSELNMSSLELGDSALYFCASSLRGIGLAEETQYFGPGTRLLVL.

This clone was counted a few times. The rearrangement links TRBV14 to TRBJ1-6; D unresolved. This CDR3 region has 14 residues. Deletions cut 0 bases from V and 7 bases from J, with 7 bases between. Germline-derived CDR1 and CDR2 are SGHDN and FVKESK. The CDR3 loop reads CASSQENRNSPLHF. The CDR3 DNA reads TGTGCCAGCAGCCAAGAAAATCGGAATTCACCCCTCCACTTT.

The rearrangement links TRBV5-1 to TRBJ2-5, with D maybe TRBD2 (5 bases). CDR3 size: 13 residues. Germline V lookup: CDR1 SGHRS, CDR2 YFSETQ. The V gene lost 6 bases and the J gene lost 2 bases, with 11 bases spanning the gap. In DNA form, the CDR3 reads TGCGCCAGCAAGAGCTCGGGACAAGAGACCCAGTACTTC. It yields the protein CASKSSGQETQYF.

The chain combines TRBV5-1 with TRBJ2-7; 10 bases line up with TRBD2. V was pared by 0 bases and J by 3 bases, with 3 bases of the junction left unmatched. Germline V gives CDR1 SGHRS, CDR2 YFSETQ. The CDR3 loop spans 15 amino acids. The CDR3 DNA is TGCGCCAGCAGCTTGGGAAGCGGGAGGGACTACGAGCAGTACTTC. Translated: CASSLGSGRDYEQYF.

This clone was detected once. The chain couples TRBV6-1 to TRBJ2-6; D is uncertain. The V and J ends lost 1 base and 4 bases respectively, with 5 bases between them. Germline CDR1 and CDR2: MNHNS and SASEGT. The CDR3 has 14 residues. The CDR3 protein is CASSEEPGANVLTF. In DNA form, the CDR3 reads TGTGCCAGCAGTGAAGAGCCCGGGGCCAACGTCCTGACTTTC.

The count of this clone is one. The rearrangement uses TRBV4-1 and TRBJ2-7; 9 bases line up with TRBD2. CDR3 length: 18 residues. Looked up from germline, CDR1 is MGHRA and CDR2 is YSYEKL. V lost 0 bases to trimming and J lost 5 bases; unmatched junction nucleotides: 14. The CDR3 DNA sequence: TGCGCCAGCAGCCAAGAAATCCTGGGTAGCGGGAGCCGCCACGAGCAGTACTTC. It yields the protein CASSQEILGSGSRHEQYF.

This clone was detected only a few times. The chain joins TRBV28 to TRBJ1-2; TRBD1 is a possible D gene (5 bases). There are 12 residues in the CDR3. Per the germline V gene, CDR1 is MDHEN and CDR2 is SYDVKM. V lost 6 bases and J lost 2, with 7 bases in between. CDR3 DNA sequence: TGTGCCAGCAGGGACATAAACTATGGCTACACCTTC. It encodes CASRDINYGYTF.

V and J are TRBV7-2 and TRBJ2-7; 16 bases are shared with TRBD2. The ends lost 6 bases at V and 2 bases at J; junction bases unmatched: 1. Germline CDR1 is SGHTA and CDR2 is FQGNSA. This CDR3 is 15 amino acids long. CDR3 in amino acids: CASRGLAGGPYEQYF. In nucleotides, the CDR3 is TGTGCCAGCAGGGGACTAGCGGGAGGGCCCTACGAGCAGTACTTC. The full variable domain, its missing parts supplied by reference TRBV7-2 and TRBJ2-7, is GAGVSQSPSNKVTEKGKDVELRCDPISGHTALYWYRQSLGQGLEFLIYFQGNSAPDKSGLPSDRFSAERTGGSVSTLTIQRTQQEDSAVYLCASRGLAGGPYEQYFGPGTRLTVT.

This clone was seen once. The chain combines TRBV10-2 with TRBJ2-7; 9 bases map to TRBD2. V dropped 3 bases and J dropped 6; count of bases not matched to a gene: 6. The CDR3 contains 14 residues. CDR1 is WSHSY, CDR2 SAAADI, per germline. CDR3 amino acids: CASSDGLAGSEQYF. The CDR3, as DNA: TGCGCCAGCAGTGATGGTCTAGCGGGAAGCGAGCAGTACTTC.

The chain carries TRBV2 and TRBJ1-3; maybe TRBD1 (6 bases). CDR1 and CDR2 from the germline V gene are SNHLY and FYNNEI. The CDR3 length is 15 residues. Trimming took 1 base from V and 8 from J, leaving 15 bases between them. CDR3 loop: CASSEGRGSAHTIYF. Here the CDR3 DNA reads TGTGCCAGCAGTGAAGGCAGGGGTTCTGCACACACCATATATTTT.

The chain combines TRBV2 with TRBJ1-1, with TRBD1 matching 7 bases. Germline V gene data show CDR1 as SNHLY and CDR2 as FYNNEI. The CDR3 consists of 15 residues. The V and J ends lost 5 bases and 3 bases, in that order; junction bases with no gene match: 9. The CDR3 loop reads CASSSKGALDTEAFF. CDR3 sequence (DNA): TGTGCCAGCAGTTCTAAGGGGGCTTTGGACACTGAAGCTTTCTTT.

The chain links TRBV21-1 to TRBJ1-1. TRBV21-1 is an annotated pseudogene. CDR3 size: 14 residues. This chain's CDR3 is CASRELNGVPEAFF. In nucleotides, the CDR3 is TGTGCCAGCAGAGAGCTGAACGGGGTGCCTGAAGCTTTCTTT.

The V call is TRBV10-1, the J call TRBJ2-7; TRBD1 matches at 9 bases. Germline values: CDR1 WNHNN, CDR2 SYGVQD (reference sequence). The CDR3 loop spans 15 amino acids. Trimming cost V 6 bases and J 3 bases; bases outside gene matches: 9. CDR3 loop: CASSEPGTGIYEQYF. The DNA of the CDR3 is TGCGCCAGCAGCGAACCCGGGACAGGGATCTACGAGCAGTACTTC.